This T cell receptor beta chain came from a study of naive and memory T cell subsets. Germline loops: CDR1 SQVTM, CDR2 ANQGSEA. Trimming removed 4 bases at V and 6 bases at J, with 13 bases between. CDR3 length equals 12 residues. Both TRBC1 and TRBC2 were covered by a beta constant-region primer of two equimolar oligonucleotides. Ligated cDNA was amplified by four rounds of PCR with nested alpha and beta constant-region primers and SP2. TCRdb reanalysed the UMI-ligation and nested PCR reads using MiXCR and keeps one entry per CDR3 protein. In the table there are about 150,000 distinct CDR3 sequences, approximately 15% of which are singletons. Study results and caveats: TCR abundance followed a power law differing between naive and memory subsets.

In the case of this clonotype: Its antigen is not known.

The chain links TRBV29-1 to TRBJ2-7; possible D gene TRBD1, 5 bases. The material sequenced was naive CD4+ T cells from blood. The clonotype comes from a human donor in good health. The CDR3, as DNA: TGCAGCGTTGCCGGGCAGGGTGGCGAGCAGTACTTC. It specifies CSVAGQGGEQYF.